Reported below is one T cell receptor beta chain. Its target is unknown. Data came from immunoSEQ multiplex PCR; TCRdb stores just in-frame clones and leaves some out. Of under 80,000 clones in the sample, nearly 95% were seen once. Time point described: newly diagnosed, previously untreated cHL patient sample. The data are from a study of PD-1 blockade in classical Hodgkin lymphoma. Trimming stripped 2 bases from V and 1 base from J, with 11 bases between. Per germline, CDR1 MDHEN and CDR2 SYDVKM. The CDR3 runs to 16 residues. Study-wide points: No one has yet defined what causes the repertoire differences, which may be disease activity or prior therapy.

The TCR was taken from a human donor with classical Hodgkin lymphoma. The sample consisted of peripheral blood mononuclear cells (PBMCs). The V and J genes are TRBV28 and TRBJ2-2; D possibly corresponds to TRBD1 (5 bases). CDR3 in DNA: TGTGCCAGCAGTTTAAGGACAAGGGGGAACACCGGGGAGCTGTTTTTT. Its translation: CASSLRTRGNTGELFF.